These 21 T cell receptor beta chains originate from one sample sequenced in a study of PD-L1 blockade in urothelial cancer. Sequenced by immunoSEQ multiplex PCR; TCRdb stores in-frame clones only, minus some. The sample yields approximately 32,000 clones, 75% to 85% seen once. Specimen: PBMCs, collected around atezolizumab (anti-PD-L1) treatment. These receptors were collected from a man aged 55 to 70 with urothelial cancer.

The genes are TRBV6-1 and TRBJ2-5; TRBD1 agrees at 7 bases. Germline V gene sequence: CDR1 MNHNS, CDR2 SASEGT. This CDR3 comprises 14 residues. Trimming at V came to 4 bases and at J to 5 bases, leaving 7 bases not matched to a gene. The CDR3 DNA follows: TGTGCCAGCAGTGTCTTAACAGGGGCCGAGACCCAGTACTTC. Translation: CASSVLTGAETQYF.

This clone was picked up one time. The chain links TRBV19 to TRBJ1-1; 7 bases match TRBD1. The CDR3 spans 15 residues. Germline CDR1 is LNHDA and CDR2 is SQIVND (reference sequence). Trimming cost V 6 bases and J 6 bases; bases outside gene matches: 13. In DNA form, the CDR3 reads TGTGCCAGTAGCCCCCCTGGGTGGCAGGGGGCTGAAGCTTTCTTT. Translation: CASSPPGWQGAEAFF.

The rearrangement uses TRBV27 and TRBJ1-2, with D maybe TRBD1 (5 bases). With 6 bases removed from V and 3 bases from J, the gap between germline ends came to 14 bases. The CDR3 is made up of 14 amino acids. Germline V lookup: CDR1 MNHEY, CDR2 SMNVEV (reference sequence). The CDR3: CASRSLGGDYGYTF. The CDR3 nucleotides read TGTGCCAGCAGATCCCTGGGGGGAGACTATGGCTACACCTTC.

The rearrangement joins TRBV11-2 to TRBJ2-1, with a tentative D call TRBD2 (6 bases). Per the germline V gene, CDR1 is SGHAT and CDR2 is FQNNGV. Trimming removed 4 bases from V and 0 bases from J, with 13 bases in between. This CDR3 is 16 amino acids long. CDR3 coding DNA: TGTGCCAGCAGCTGGCGTACGGGACTCTCCTACAATGAGCAGTTCTTC. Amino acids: CASSWRTGLSYNEQFF.

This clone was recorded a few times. The CDR3 protein is CASSSGDGRGIAYEQYF. The CDR3, as DNA: TGTGCCAGCAGCTCTGGGGATGGCAGGGGAATCGCCTACGAGCAGTACTTC. This rearrangement joins TRBV7-6 to TRBJ2-7, with D perhaps matching TRBD1 (6 bases). V was trimmed by 4 bases and J by 2 bases, leaving 21 bases between them. The CDR3 length is 17 residues. Germline CDR1 and CDR2: SGHVS and FNYEAQ. Full variable domain (remainder filled in from reference TRBV7-6 and TRBJ2-7): GAGVSQSPRYKVTKRGQDVALRCDPISGHVSLYWYRQALGQGPEFLTYFNYEAQQDKSGLPNDRFSAERPEGSISTLTIQRTEQRDSAMYRCASSSGDGRGIAYEQYFGPGTRLTVT.

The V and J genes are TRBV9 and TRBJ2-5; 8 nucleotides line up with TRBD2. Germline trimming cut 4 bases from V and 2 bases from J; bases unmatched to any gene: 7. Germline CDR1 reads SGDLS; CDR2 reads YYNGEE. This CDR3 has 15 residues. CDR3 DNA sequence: TGTGCCAGCAGCCACCGGGGGGGGCAACAAGAGACCCAGTACTTC. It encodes CASSHRGGQQETQYF.

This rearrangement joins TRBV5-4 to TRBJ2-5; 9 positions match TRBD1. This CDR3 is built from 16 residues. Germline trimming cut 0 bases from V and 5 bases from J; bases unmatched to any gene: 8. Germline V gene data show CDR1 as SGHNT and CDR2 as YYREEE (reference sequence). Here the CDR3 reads CASSLVRPTGGETQYF. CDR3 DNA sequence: TGTGCCAGCAGCTTGGTACGGCCGACAGGGGGGGAGACCCAGTACTTC.

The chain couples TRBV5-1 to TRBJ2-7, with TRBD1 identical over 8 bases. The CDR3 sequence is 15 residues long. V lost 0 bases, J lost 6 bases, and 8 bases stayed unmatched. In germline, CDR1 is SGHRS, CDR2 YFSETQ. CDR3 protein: CASSLANTGGGEQYF. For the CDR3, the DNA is TGCGCCAGCAGCTTGGCCAACACAGGGGGAGGCGAGCAGTACTTC.

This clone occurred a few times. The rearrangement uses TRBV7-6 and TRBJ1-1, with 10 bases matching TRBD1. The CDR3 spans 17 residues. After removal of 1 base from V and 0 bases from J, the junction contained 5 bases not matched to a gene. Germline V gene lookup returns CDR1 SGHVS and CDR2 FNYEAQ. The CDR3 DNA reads TGTGCCAGCAGCTTAGTTCCGGACAGGGGGATGAACACTGAAGCTTTCTTT. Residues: CASSLVPDRGMNTEAFF. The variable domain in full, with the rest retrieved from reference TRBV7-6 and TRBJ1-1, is GAGVSQSPRYKVTKRGQDVALRCDPISGHVSLYWYRQALGQGPEFLTYFNYEAQQDKSGLPNDRFSAERPEGSISTLTIQRTEQRDSAMYRCASSLVPDRGMNTEAFFGQGTRLTVV.

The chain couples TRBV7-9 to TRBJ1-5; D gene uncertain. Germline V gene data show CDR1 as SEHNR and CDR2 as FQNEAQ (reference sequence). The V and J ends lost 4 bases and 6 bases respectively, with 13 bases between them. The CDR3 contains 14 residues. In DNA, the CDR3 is TGTGCCAGCAGCTACGATCTAGAAGGTCAGCCCCAGCATTTT. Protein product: CASSYDLEGQPQHF.

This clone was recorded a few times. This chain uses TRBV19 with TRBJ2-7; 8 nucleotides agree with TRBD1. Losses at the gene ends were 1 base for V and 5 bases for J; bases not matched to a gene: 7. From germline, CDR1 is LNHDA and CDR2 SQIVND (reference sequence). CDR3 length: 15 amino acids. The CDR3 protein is CASSIAQTGVHEQYF. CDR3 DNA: TGTGCCAGTAGTATAGCCCAGACAGGGGTCCACGAGCAGTACTTC. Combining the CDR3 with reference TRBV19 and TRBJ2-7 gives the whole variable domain DGGITQSPKYLFRKEGQNVTLSCEQNLNHDAMYWYRQDPGQGLRLIYYSQIVNDFQKGDIAEGYSVSREKKESFPLTVTSAQKNPTAFYLCASSIAQTGVHEQYFGPGTRLTVT.

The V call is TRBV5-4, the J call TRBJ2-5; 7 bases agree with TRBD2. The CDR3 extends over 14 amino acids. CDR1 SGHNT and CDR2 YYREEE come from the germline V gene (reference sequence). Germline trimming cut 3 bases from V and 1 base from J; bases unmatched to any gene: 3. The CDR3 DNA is TGTGCCAGCAGCTCGGGACTATCCCAAGAGACCCAGTACTTC. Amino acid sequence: CASSSGLSQETQYF.

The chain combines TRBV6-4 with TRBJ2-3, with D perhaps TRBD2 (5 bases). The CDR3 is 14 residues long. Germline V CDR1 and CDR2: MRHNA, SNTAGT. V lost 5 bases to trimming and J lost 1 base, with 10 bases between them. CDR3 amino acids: CASSLEAGTDTQYF. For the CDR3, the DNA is TGTGCCAGCAGTCTGGAGGCGGGCACAGATACGCAGTATTTT.

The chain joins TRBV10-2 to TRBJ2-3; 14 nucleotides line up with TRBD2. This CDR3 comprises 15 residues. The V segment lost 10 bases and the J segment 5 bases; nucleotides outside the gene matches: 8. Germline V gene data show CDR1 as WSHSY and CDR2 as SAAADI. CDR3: CAISGLAGEGDTQYF. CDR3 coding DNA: TGCGCCATCTCGGGACTAGCGGGAGAGGGAGATACGCAGTATTTT.

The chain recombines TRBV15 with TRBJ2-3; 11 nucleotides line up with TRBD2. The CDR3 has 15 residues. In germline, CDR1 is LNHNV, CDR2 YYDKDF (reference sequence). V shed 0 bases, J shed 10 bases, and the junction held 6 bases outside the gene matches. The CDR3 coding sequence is TGTGCCACCAGCAGAGATATCCTAGCGGGGGGTCCGCAGTATTTT. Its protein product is CATSRDILAGGPQYF. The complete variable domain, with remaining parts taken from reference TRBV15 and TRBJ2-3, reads DAMVIQNPRYQVTQFGKPVTLSCSQTLNHNVMYWYQQKSSQAPKLLFHYYDKDFNNEADTPDNFQSRRPNTSFCFLDIRSPGLGDTAMYLCATSRDILAGGPQYFGPGTRLTVL.

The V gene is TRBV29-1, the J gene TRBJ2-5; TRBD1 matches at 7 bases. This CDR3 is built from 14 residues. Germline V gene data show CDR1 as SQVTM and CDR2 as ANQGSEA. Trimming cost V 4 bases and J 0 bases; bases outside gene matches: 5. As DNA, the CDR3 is TGCAGCGTTGCCCGGGACAGTAACCAAGAGACCCAGTACTTC. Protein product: CSVARDSNQETQYF.

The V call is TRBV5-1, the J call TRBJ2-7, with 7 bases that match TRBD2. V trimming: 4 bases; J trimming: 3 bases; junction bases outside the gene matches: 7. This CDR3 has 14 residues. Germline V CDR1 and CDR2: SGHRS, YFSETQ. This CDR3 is CASSLGLGDYEQYF. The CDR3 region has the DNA TGCGCCAGCAGCCTCGGACTAGGCGACTACGAGCAGTACTTC.

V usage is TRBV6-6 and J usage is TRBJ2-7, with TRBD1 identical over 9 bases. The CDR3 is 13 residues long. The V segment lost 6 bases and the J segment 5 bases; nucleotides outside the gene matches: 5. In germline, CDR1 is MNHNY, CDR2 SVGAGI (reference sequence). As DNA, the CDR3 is TGTGCCAGCAGCGACAGGGGGATCCACGAGCAGTACTTC. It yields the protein CASSDRGIHEQYF.

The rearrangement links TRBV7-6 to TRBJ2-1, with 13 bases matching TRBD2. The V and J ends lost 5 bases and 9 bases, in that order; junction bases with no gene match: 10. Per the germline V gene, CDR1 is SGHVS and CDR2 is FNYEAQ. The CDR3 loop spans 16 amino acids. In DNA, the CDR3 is TGTGCCAGCAGCCCAACGGGACTAGCGGGATCCAGTGAGCAGTTCTTC. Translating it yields CASSPTGLAGSSEQFF.

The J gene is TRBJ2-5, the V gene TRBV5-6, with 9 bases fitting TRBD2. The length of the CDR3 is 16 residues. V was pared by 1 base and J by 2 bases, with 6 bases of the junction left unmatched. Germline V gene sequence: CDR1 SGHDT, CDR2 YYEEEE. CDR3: CASSLLSSGGQETQYF. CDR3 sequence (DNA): TGTGCCAGCAGCTTGCTCTCCAGCGGGGGGCAAGAGACCCAGTACTTC.

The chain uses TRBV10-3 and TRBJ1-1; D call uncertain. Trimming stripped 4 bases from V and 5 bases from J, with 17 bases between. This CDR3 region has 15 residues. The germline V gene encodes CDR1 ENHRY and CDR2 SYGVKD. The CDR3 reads CAISVFERMRTEAFF. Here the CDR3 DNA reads TGTGCCATCAGTGTGTTTGAGAGAATGCGGACTGAAGCTTTCTTT.